The T cell receptor (beta chain) under discussion was sequenced for a study of post-analysis software for immune sequencing data (dated by TCRdb to between 2015 and 2016). As for the study more broadly: Disease courses on record covered relapsing-remitting, secondary progressive and progressive-relapsing multiple sclerosis, though some patients had no subtype annotation. The patient repertoires were set against about 12 previously published healthy control repertoires from donors whose ages ranged from roughly 6 to 26 years. A subset of samples was prepared in parallel using single-end sample barcoding, then pooled and co-amplified after Illumina adapter ligation.

The CDR1 and CDR2 encoded by the germline V gene (reference sequence) are MNHEY and SMNVEV. The trim is 6 bases for V and 2 bases for J, with a gap of 10 bases between the germline ends. The CDR3 numbers 14 residues from cysteine through phenylalanine. The sequence is cut down to CDR3 DNA, 42 bases in frame from base 1. The study at large found these results: Significantly higher frequencies in patients than in controls were found for roughly five TRBV segments, including TRBV5-6, TRBV5-1 and TRBV20-1. The control group was slightly older than the multiple sclerosis patient group. Normalized Chao1 diversity was significantly lower in multiple sclerosis patients than controls, suggesting substantial peripheral T-cell clonal expansion. Direct clustering with F measure showed strong co-clustering of samples prepared in the same batch, prompting a batch-effect correction.

To note about this clonotype: Its antigen specificity is not known. It has no much larger one-base neighbor in the sample; base qualities were not kept.

To demonstrate the VDJtools post-analysis software, the study profiled TCR beta repertoires from the peripheral blood of approximately twelve young patients with multiple sclerosis. Multiple sclerosis patients were children and adolescents aged about 6 to 15 years. The library relied on PCR. This sample was sequenced with an Illumina HiSeq 2500. Unique molecular identifiers were incorporated into TCR beta cDNA libraries to reduce PCR and sequencing biases. Roughly 500,000 cDNA molecules were obtained for every 1 to 10 million input T cells, so each molecule roughly corresponded to one T cell. The same protocol used for the earlier healthy control dataset was applied to prepare and sequence the patient libraries. Samples belonging to the same batch were prepared together, multiplexed and sequenced on a shared HiSeq lane. In the authors' own workflow: MIGEC handled the raw barcoded reads, throwing out single-read molecular identifier groups before consensus assembly and CDR3 extraction. Clonotype tables were post-analysed with VDJtools, and diversity was normalized by down-sampling all datasets to the smallest sample size. Repertoire overlap clustering matched CDR3 amino acid but not nucleotide sequences to correct batch-related cross-sample contamination. The raw public reads went through TCRdb reprocessing: fastp at Q25, MiXCR clone calling, in-frame beta chains kept. Entries are consolidated by CDR3 protein sequence, retaining the most common genes and DNA. In this record, the V and J calls reflect TCRdb's handling and not the investigators' own analysis. The sample table lists roughly 800,000 distinct CDR3 sequences, about 53% of them with a count of one. The ten largest clones add up to 4.6% of the sample.

The chain is encoded by TRBV27 joined to TRBJ2-2; TRBD1 is possibly the D segment (5 matching bases). This TCR was recovered from a girl under 18 with multiple sclerosis. The specimen was blood. The CDR3 sequence is CASSRQSNTGELFF. The DNA reads as follows: TGTGCCAGCAGCCGACAGAGTAACACCGGGGAGCTGTTTTTT.